This T cell receptor beta chain appears in the sequencing data of a study of STAT5B mutations in CD4+ large granular lymphocyte leukemia. Sequencing was at survey level. Generated by immunoSEQ multiplex PCR, the TCRdb table keeps only in-frame clones and is missing some. Of 40,000 to 55,000 clones listed, about 86% are singletons. CDR3 length: 12 residues. CDR1 is LGHNT, CDR2 FRNRAP, per germline. V lost 1 base to trimming and J lost 5 bases, with 5 bases between them. Buffy coats from healthy blood donors served as controls. Sequencing was carried out using CD4+ T cells from blood buffy coats. The V gene is TRBV12-5, the J gene TRBJ1-2, with D unresolved. This TCR derives from a human donor in good health. As DNA, the CDR3 is TGTGCTAGTGGTTTGGAGCCTTATGGCTACACCTTC. It yields the protein CASGLEPYGYTF. The entire variable domain, with the rest obtained from reference TRBV12-5 and TRBJ1-2, is as follows: DARVTQTPRHKVTEMGQEVTMRCQPILGHNTVFWYRQTMMQGLELLAYFRNRAPLDDSGMPKDRFSAEMPDATLATLKIQPSEPRDSAVYFCASGLEPYGYTFGSGTRLTVV.